This passage covers 10 T cell receptor beta chains from one sample sequenced in a study of blood T cell repertoires in COVID-19. Produced via immunoSEQ multiplex PCR; TCRdb's table is partial and in-frame only. Here the sample spans 150,000 to 200,000 clones, 86% being singletons. Sequenced sample: peripheral blood. Receptors were obtained from a woman at least 80 years old in a cohort sampled during active or convalescent COVID-19.

The chain employs TRBV7-7 and TRBJ2-2, with D perhaps matching TRBD2 (5 bases). With 0 bases removed from V and 5 bases from J, the gap between germline ends came to 10 bases. Germline V gene data show CDR1 as SSHAT and CDR2 as FNYEAQ (reference sequence). The CDR3 has 15 amino acids. The CDR3 loop reads CASSLASGSTGELFF. CDR3 DNA sequence: TGTGCCAGCAGCTTAGCTTCGGGGAGTACCGGGGAGCTGTTTTTT.

V usage is TRBV5-6 and J usage is TRBJ1-4; maybe TRBD1 (6 bases). Germline CDR1 and CDR2: SGHDT and YYEEEE. The CDR3 covers 14 residues. V was shortened by 0 bases and J by 5 bases, with 8 bases between the two germline ends. The CDR3 protein is CASSLVRGNEKLFF. For the CDR3, the DNA is TGTGCCAGCAGCTTGGTCAGGGGCAATGAAAAACTGTTTTTT.

The rearrangement uses TRBV30 and TRBJ1-2; TRBD1 matches 12 bases. Looked up from germline, CDR1 is GTSNPN and CDR2 is SVGIG (reference sequence). Trimming cost V 4 bases and J 8 bases; bases outside gene matches: 11. This CDR3 has 15 residues. Written as DNA, the CDR3 is TGTGCCTGGAATCGGGCGGGACAGGGGGCGCGGGGCTACACCTTC. Protein sequence: CAWNRAGQGARGYTF.

V is TRBV7-2 and J is TRBJ2-3, with 10 bases that match TRBD2. The CDR3 has 16 residues. Germline trimming cut 5 bases from V and 1 base from J; bases unmatched to any gene: 6. CDR1 SGHTA and CDR2 FQGNSA come from the germline V gene. The CDR3 here is CASSPSGGAGTDTQYF. CDR3 DNA sequence: TGTGCCAGCAGCCCGAGCGGGGGGGCAGGCACAGATACGCAGTATTTT.

CDR3 residues: CATSDRTALADTQYF. CDR3 nucleotides: TGTGCCACCAGTGACCGGACAGCCCTCGCGGATACGCAGTATTTT. The chain has TRBV24-1 and TRBJ2-3, with a possible D match to TRBD1 (6 bases). Germline V gives CDR1 KGHDR, CDR2 SFDVKD. The V and J ends lost 4 bases and 6 bases respectively, with 16 bases between them. CDR3 length equals 15 residues.

The chain joins TRBV30 to TRBJ1-3; D remains ambiguous. Germline CDR1 reads GTSNPN; CDR2 reads SVGIG (reference sequence). Deletions cut 0 bases from V and 5 bases from J, with 11 bases between. The CDR3 extends over 14 amino acids. The CDR3 protein is CAWSVIGSRNTIYF. DNA for the CDR3: TGTGCCTGGAGTGTGATCGGGAGTCGAAACACCATATATTTT.

This clone was seen once. This chain uses TRBV5-5 with TRBJ2-3; tentatively, D is TRBD2 (5 bases). Germline lookup yields CDR1 SGHKS and CDR2 YYEKEE (reference sequence). This CDR3 region has 16 residues. Between the trimmed V and J ends, which lost 4 bases and 0 bases, there was a span of 15 bases. The CDR3 nucleotides are TGTGCCAGCAGCAATGGACCGGGAATTAGCACAGATACGCAGTATTTT. Protein: CASSNGPGISTDTQYF.

The V and J genes are TRBV15 and TRBJ1-2; 9 positions match TRBD1. CDR1 and CDR2 (germline): LNHNV, YYDKDF (reference sequence). The trim removed 1 base at V and 14 bases at J, leaving 11 bases unmatched. The length of the CDR3 is 14 residues. The CDR3: CATSRGGTGKSSTF. Here the CDR3 DNA reads TGTGCCACCAGCAGAGGGGGGACAGGGAAAAGCTCGACCTTC.

The chain links TRBV20-1 to TRBJ1-3, with D hard to call. There are 11 residues in the CDR3. CDR1 and CDR2 from the germline V gene are DFQATT and SNEGSKA (reference sequence). Between the trimmed V and J ends, which lost 2 bases and 4 bases, there was a span of 3 bases. CDR3 bases: TGCAGTGCTAGATTAGGAAACACCATATATTTT. Protein sequence: CSARLGNTIYF.

The genes are TRBV3-1 (or the pseudogene TRBV3-2) and TRBJ2-1; 11 bases are a match to TRBD2. Germline CDR1 LGHDT, CDR2 YNNKEL (reference sequence). CDR3 length: 15 amino acids. The trim removed 4 bases at V and 7 bases at J, leaving 6 bases unmatched. Here the CDR3 reads CASSPELAGVNEQFF. For the CDR3, the DNA is TGTGCCAGCAGCCCGGAACTAGCGGGAGTGAATGAGCAGTTCTTC.